The clone carrying this TCR beta chain was seen ten or more times. Its antigen is still unknown. This sample is drawn from a study of human T cells and chemical hapten exposure. Overall study context: DPC (0.01%) was patch tested on the upper back and read at 6 days.

Deletions cut 4 bases from V and 5 bases from J, with 17 bases between. Germline V gene sequence: CDR1 SGHVS, CDR2 FQNEAQ. This CDR3 has 15 residues. Study results and limitations: TCRs whose frequency exceeded 1 in 1000 remained the same following DPC sensitization.

The time point: patch test 2, 6 weeks after DPC sensitization. Treatment denoted: therapeutic diphenylcyclopropenone sensitization with weekly scalp DPC. Individual cDNA molecules received unique molecular identifiers in the library. Each CDR3 protein is one row after TCRdb ran MiXCR on the RACE reads. Of a few hundred thousand distinct CDR3 sequences listed, about 6% are singletons. The source was whole blood, collected in connection with sensitization to the hapten diphenylcyclopropenone (DPC). This receptor was identified in a woman aged 18 to 35 with alopecia areata. Some clones in this sample may be carry-over from other donors' samples. The chain is built from TRBV7-8 and TRBJ1-1; D is perhaps TRBD1 (6 bases). This CDR3 is CASSSPQGKKTEAFF. CDR3 coding DNA: TGTGCCAGCAGCTCTCCACAGGGCAAAAAGACTGAAGCTTTCTTT.